One sample yielded the 12 T cell receptor beta chains listed below, sequenced in a study of response to subunit inactivated influenza vaccine. TCRdb fed the RT-PCR reads into MiXCR, producing one record per CDR3 protein. The data show around 520,000 distinct CDR3 sequences, about 25% seen once. The sequencing here drew on CD4+ T cells sorted from PBMCs, taken less than 6 days after vaccination. These receptors all stem from a man in his forties or fifties who received an inactivated influenza vaccine.

This chain uses TRBV12-3 or TRBV12-4 with TRBJ1-6; D unclear. V dropped 6 bases and J dropped 10 bases, with 10 bases sitting between them. The CDR3 totals 12 residues. For the CDR3, the DNA is TGTGCCAGCAGCCGATGGACCTCACCCCTCCACTTT. Its protein product is CASSRWTSPLHF.

This clonotype was detected a few times. The rearrangement uses TRBV30 and TRBJ1-3, with D hard to call. The CDR3 has 15 residues. Germline V gives CDR1 GTSNPN, CDR2 SVGIG (reference sequence). V was cut by 4 bases and J by 0 bases, with 13 bases left in between. The CDR3 spells CAWNRNLLSGNTIYF. The CDR3 nucleotides are TGTGCCTGGAATCGCAACCTTCTCTCTGGAAACACCATATATTTT.

The CDR3 DNA reads as TGTGCCACGGAAGGGTGGATGAACACTGAAGCTTTCTTT. Residues: CATEGWMNTEAFF. This chain uses TRBV6-2 or TRBV6-3 with TRBJ1-1, with D unclear. This CDR3 spans 13 amino acids. V was shortened by 10 bases and J by 0 bases, with 12 bases between the two germline ends. Germline CDR1 MNHEY, CDR2 SVGEGT.

The chain joins TRBV7-9 to TRBJ2-1; TRBD1 agrees at 10 bases. The J segment lost 6 bases and the V segment lost 3 bases, leaving 5 bases of the junction unmatched. The CDR3 consists of 15 residues. CDR1 and CDR2 from the germline V gene are SEHNR and FQNEAQ (reference sequence). DNA for the CDR3: TGTGCCAGCAGCTTCGACAGGGGGCACTTCAATGAGCAGTTCTTC. Amino acid sequence: CASSFDRGHFNEQFF.

There are a few counts of this clonotype. The chain has TRBV7-2 and TRBJ2-1; TRBD2 is a possible D gene (5 bases). The CDR3 is 14 amino acids. Germline CDR1 SGHTA, CDR2 FQGNSA. Trimming removed 5 bases at V and 3 bases at J, with 11 bases between. CDR3 DNA: TGTGCCAGCAGCCCGGGCCGGGACTACAATGAGCAGTTCTTC. Its protein product is CASSPGRDYNEQFF.

The chain uses TRBV5-6 and TRBJ1-2, with D maybe TRBD1 (6 bases). The CDR3 sequence is 11 residues long. Germline V gives CDR1 SGHDT, CDR2 YYEEEE. Trimming left V 5 bases short and J 8 bases short, with 10 bases between. The CDR3 protein is CASRQGGGYTF. The CDR3 DNA reads as TGTGCCAGCAGACAGGGAGGCGGCTACACCTTC.

This clonotype was seen only a few times. V is TRBV20-1 and J is TRBJ2-1, with D possibly TRBD2 on 6 matching bases. The CDR3 length is 14 residues. CDR1 is DFQATT, CDR2 SNEGSKA, per germline (reference sequence). V lost 5 bases and J lost 4, with 15 bases in between. This CDR3 is CSAPRLVWYNEQFF. CDR3 bases: TGCAGTGCTCCAAGACTAGTGTGGTACAATGAGCAGTTCTTC.

The chain joins TRBV7-2 to TRBJ1-3, with a possible D match to TRBD1 (6 bases). The CDR3 runs 16 residues. V was clipped by 1 base and J by 2 bases, with 12 bases between them. Germline-derived CDR1 and CDR2 are SGHTA and FQGNSA. CDR3 amino acids: CASSLGPDRTGNTIYF. In DNA form, the CDR3 reads TGTGCCAGCAGCTTAGGCCCGGACAGAACTGGAAACACCATATATTTT.

The genes are TRBV25-1 and TRBJ2-5, with D unclear. The CDR3 has 12 residues. Trimming pared 2 bases from V and 6 bases from J, leaving 7 bases between. Germline V CDR1 and CDR2: MGHDK, SYGVNS. CDR3 residues: CASSEGRQTQYF. The CDR3 region has the DNA TGTGCCAGCAGTGAAGGGCGACAGACCCAGTACTTC.

The rearrangement joins TRBV27 to TRBJ2-2, with 7 bases that match TRBD2. The length of the CDR3 is 14 residues. Per the germline V gene, CDR1 is MNHEY and CDR2 is SMNVEV (reference sequence). J was trimmed by 7 bases and V by 1 base; bases with no gene match: 3. The CDR3 nucleotides are TGTGCCAGCAGTTTATTGGGGGAGGGCGGGGAGCTGTTTTTT. Amino acids: CASSLLGEGGELFF.

The chain carries TRBV20-1 and TRBJ1-5, with TRBD1 identical over 7 bases. Germline V gene sequence: CDR1 DFQATT, CDR2 SNEGSKA (reference sequence). CDR3 length equals 14 residues. The J segment lost 0 bases and the V segment lost 6 bases, leaving 5 bases of the junction unmatched. CDR3 nucleotide sequence: TGCAGTGCGCCGACAGGGCCTAGCAATCAGCCCCAGCATTTT. Its translation is CSAPTGPSNQPQHF.

This clonotype was found a few times. This CDR3 is CATSDPGHSNEQFF. Here the CDR3 DNA reads TGTGCCACCAGTGATCCGGGACACTCCAATGAGCAGTTCTTC. The chain uses TRBV24-1 and TRBJ2-1; D possibly corresponds to TRBD1 (6 bases). V lost 3 bases, J lost 6 bases, and 11 bases lay in between. Germline CDR1 reads KGHDR; CDR2 reads SFDVKD. The CDR3 loop spans 14 amino acids.